The next 29 T cell receptor beta chains were all read from a single sample in a study of T cell responses to AZD1222 COVID-19 vaccine. Profiling relied on immunoSEQ multiplex PCR, and the TCRdb table lists in-frame clones only, not all of them. Among about 130,000 clones listed, approximately 92% were seen once. Sequenced here: peripheral blood, sampled 28 days after the second AZD1222 dose. These receptor sequences come from an adult who received the AZD1222 COVID-19 vaccine.

The V and J genes are TRBV6-5 and TRBJ1-5; D ambiguous. This CDR3 comprises 12 residues. Trimming took off 6 bases at V and 1 base at J, with 4 bases between the two ends. Germline V gives CDR1 MNHEY, CDR2 SVGAGI. The CDR3 loop reads CASRSSNQPQHF. In nucleotides, the CDR3 is TGTGCCAGCAGGAGCAGCAATCAGCCCCAGCATTTT.

The chain uses TRBV7-8 and TRBJ1-4, with 10 bases identical to TRBD1. Looked up from germline, CDR1 is SGHVS and CDR2 is FQNEAQ. V dropped 1 base and J dropped 8; count of bases not matched to a gene: 4. This CDR3 has 15 residues. CDR3 in DNA: TGTGCCAGCAGCTTAGAGGGACAGGGGTTCGAAAAACTGTTTTTT. Its protein is CASSLEGQGFEKLFF.

The chain is built from TRBV19 and TRBJ1-1; D is perhaps TRBD1 (6 bases). The ends were cut back, 1 base at V and 3 bases at J, with 9 bases in the middle. Germline V gene lookup returns CDR1 LNHDA and CDR2 SQIVND (reference sequence). The CDR3 has 14 residues. The CDR3 DNA is TGTGCCAGTAGTATAGGGGCAGGGGACACTGAAGCTTTCTTT. It encodes CASSIGAGDTEAFF.

The chain recombines TRBV15 with TRBJ1-2; no clear D gene. The V and J ends lost 1 base and 2 bases respectively, with 8 bases between them. Germline assignment: CDR1 LNHNV and CDR2 YYDKDF (reference sequence). This CDR3 spans 14 amino acids. CDR3 sequence (DNA): TGTGCCACCAGCAGAGTCGGTCGAAACTATGGCTACACCTTC. Its protein is CATSRVGRNYGYTF. Variable domain in full (rest from reference TRBV15 and TRBJ1-2): DAMVIQNPRYQVTQFGKPVTLSCSQTLNHNVMYWYQQKSSQAPKLLFHYYDKDFNNEADTPDNFQSRRPNTSFCFLDIRSPGLGDTAMYLCATSRVGRNYGYTFGSGTRLTVV.

Here the CDR3 reads CASSLRDRGGQPQHF. As DNA, the CDR3 is TGTGCCAGCAGCTTAAGGGACAGGGGAGGTCAGCCCCAGCATTTT. The genes are TRBV7-2 and TRBJ1-5, with 10 bases aligning to TRBD1. CDR3 length equals 15 residues. Germline V lookup: CDR1 SGHTA, CDR2 FQGNSA. J was trimmed by 6 bases and V by 2 bases; bases with no gene match: 4.

This chain uses TRBV6-6 with TRBJ1-6, with 7 bases that match TRBD1. The CDR3 sequence is 15 residues long. The germline V gene has CDR1 MNHNY and CDR2 SVGAGI (reference sequence). After removal of 6 bases from V and 10 bases from J, the junction contained 12 bases not matched to a gene. CDR3 residues: CASSPTGYRGSPLHF. The CDR3 DNA reads TGTGCCAGCAGCCCGACAGGGTACAGAGGGTCACCCCTCCACTTT.

The gene calls are TRBV7-3 and TRBJ2-2, with 10 bases lining up with TRBD2. The CDR3 is made up of 16 amino acids. Germline V gives CDR1 SGHTA, CDR2 FQGTGA. Germline trimming cut 3 bases from V and 4 bases from J; bases unmatched to any gene: 5. The CDR3 spells CASSLEGTSVTGELFF. DNA of the CDR3: TGTGCCAGCAGCTTGGAGGGGACTAGCGTCACCGGGGAGCTGTTTTTT.

The rearrangement links TRBV5-5 to TRBJ2-1; no clear D. The length of the CDR3 is 11 residues. The germline V gene encodes CDR1 SGHKS and CDR2 YYEKEE (reference sequence). Trimming removed 0 bases from V and 6 bases from J, with 1 base in between. CDR3 sequence reads: CASSLGNEQFF. CDR3 DNA sequence: TGTGCCAGCAGCTTGGGCAATGAGCAGTTCTTC.

V usage is TRBV7-2 and J usage is TRBJ2-7; D is unresolved. V gave up 5 bases and J gave up 0 bases, with 14 bases separating them. CDR3 length equals 15 residues. Germline values: CDR1 SGHTA, CDR2 FQGNSA. CDR3 residues: CASSPRWGSSYEQYF. DNA for the CDR3: TGTGCCAGCAGCCCGAGGTGGGGTAGCTCCTACGAGCAGTACTTC. Drawing the rest from reference TRBV7-2 and TRBJ2-7, the complete variable domain is GAGVSQSPSNKVTEKGKDVELRCDPISGHTALYWYRQSLGQGLEFLIYFQGNSAPDKSGLPSDRFSAERTGGSVSTLTIQRTQQEDSAVYLCASSPRWGSSYEQYFGPGTRLTVT.

This clone was recorded once. V is TRBV12-5 and J is TRBJ1-2, with 9 nucleotides matching TRBD1. With 7 bases clipped from V and 4 bases from J, the junction kept 7 bases outside the gene matches. In germline, CDR1 is LGHNT, CDR2 FRNRAP. The CDR3 consists of 14 residues. The CDR3 sequence is CASVGDRDGYGYTF. The CDR3 bases are TGTGCTAGTGTGGGGGACAGGGACGGCTATGGCTACACCTTC.

This clone was recorded only once. The gene calls are TRBV30 and TRBJ2-1, with 13 bases aligning to TRBD2. CDR1 is GTSNPN, CDR2 SVGIG, per germline (reference sequence). The CDR3 runs to 15 residues. Losses at the gene ends were 7 bases for V and 6 bases for J; bases not matched to a gene: 9. CDR3 nucleotides: TGTGCCTTTCAACCGGGACTAGCGGGATCCAATGAGCAGTTCTTC. It specifies CAFQPGLAGSNEQFF. Combining the CDR3 with reference TRBV30 and TRBJ2-1 gives the whole variable domain SQTIHQWPATLVQPVGSPLSLECTVEGTSNPNLYWYRQAAGRGLQLLFYSVGIGQISSEVPQNLSASRPQDRQFILSSKKLLLSDSGFYLCAFQPGLAGSNEQFFGPGTRLTVL.

The rearrangement links TRBV14 to TRBJ1-2; D remains unclear. V lost 4 bases to trimming and J lost 6 bases, with 15 bases between them. The CDR3 consists of 14 residues. Per germline, CDR1 SGHDN and CDR2 FVKESK. Here the CDR3 reads CASSPTTSLDGYTF. CDR3 DNA: TGTGCCAGCAGCCCTACGACAAGTTTAGATGGCTACACCTTC.

Regarding this clone: The sample holds other DNA sequences that translate to the same CDR3. The rearrangement joins TRBV5-6 to TRBJ2-1, with a tentative D call TRBD2 (6 bases). Trimming stripped 1 base from V and 10 bases from J, with 9 bases between. Germline loops: CDR1 SGHDT, CDR2 YYEEEE. The CDR3 has 12 residues. CDR3 sequence reads: CASSLIRGEQFF. The CDR3 coding sequence is TGTGCCAGCAGCTTGATACGGGGGGAGCAGTTCTTC.

V usage is TRBV28 and J usage is TRBJ2-7, with 12 bases fitting TRBD2. The V segment lost 9 bases and the J segment 3 bases; nucleotides outside the gene matches: 12. Per germline, CDR1 MDHEN and CDR2 SYDVKM. The CDR3 totals 16 residues. The DNA of the CDR3 is TGTGCCAGTAAGACTAGCGGGAGTATACAGGGCTACGAGCAGTACTTC. Amino acid sequence: CASKTSGSIQGYEQYF.

V gene TRBV5-1 combines with J gene TRBJ2-3; D not certain. Germline V CDR1 and CDR2: SGHRS, YFSETQ. Trimming shortened V by 2 bases and J by 0 bases, and 1 base separated the two germline ends. The CDR3 has 12 amino acids. CDR3 sequence reads: CASSFSTDTQYF. DNA for the CDR3: TGCGCCAGCAGCTTCAGCACAGATACGCAGTATTTT. Full variable domain (rest looked up from reference TRBV5-1 and TRBJ2-3): KAGVTQTPRYLIKTRGQQVTLSCSPISGHRSVSWYQQTPGQGLQFLFEYFSETQRNKGNFPGRFSGRQFSNSRSEMNVSTLELGDSALYLCASSFSTDTQYFGPGTRLTVL.

The V gene is TRBV28, the J gene TRBJ1-4; D is uncertain. Trimming pared 1 base from V and 8 bases from J, leaving 11 bases between. Germline V gives CDR1 MDHEN, CDR2 SYDVKM. The CDR3 length is 14 residues. The DNA of the CDR3 is TGTGCCAGCAGTTTATCTGTAGTGGGAGAAAAACTGTTTTTT. It yields the protein CASSLSVVGEKLFF.

This clone was detected once. The chain combines TRBV7-9 with TRBJ1-6, with D tentatively TRBD1 (6 bases). This CDR3 is 15 amino acids long. Germline V gene sequence: CDR1 SEHNR, CDR2 FQNEAQ (reference sequence). With 6 bases removed from V and 3 bases from J, the gap between germline ends came to 12 bases. This CDR3 is CASRPGQNYNSPLHF. DNA for the CDR3: TGTGCCAGCAGACCTGGACAGAACTATAATTCACCCCTCCACTTT.

This chain links TRBV2 with TRBJ1-5; 11 bases align to TRBD1. Germline V gives CDR1 SNHLY, CDR2 FYNNEI. The V gene end was trimmed by 6 bases and the J gene end by 5 bases; junction bases not matched to a gene: 12. The CDR3 is made up of 17 amino acids. This chain's CDR3 is CASREGRDRGRYQPQHF. DNA for the CDR3: TGTGCCAGCAGGGAGGGCCGGGACAGGGGGAGATATCAGCCCCAGCATTTT.

The chain has TRBV24-1 and TRBJ1-5; D is uncertain. The CDR3 covers 14 residues. Germline V lookup: CDR1 KGHDR, CDR2 SFDVKD. Trimming stripped 2 bases from V and 1 base from J, with 5 bases between. The CDR3 spells CATSDSVSNQPQHF. CDR3 in DNA: TGTGCCACCAGTGATTCGGTGAGCAATCAGCCCCAGCATTTT.

The V call is TRBV4-2, the J call TRBJ1-3; unclear D gene. The germline V gene encodes CDR1 LGHNA and CDR2 YNFKEQ. The CDR3 loop spans 15 amino acids. The V gene lost 4 bases and the J gene lost 0 bases, with 10 bases spanning the gap. The CDR3 nucleotides are TGTGCCAGCAGCCCGGGCGGATTCTCTGGAAACACCATATATTTT. Translated: CASSPGGFSGNTIYF.

This clone was picked up a small number of times. The genes are TRBV19 and TRBJ1-1; 9 bases align to TRBD1. The J segment lost 5 bases and the V segment lost 5 bases, leaving 12 bases of the junction unmatched. CDR3 size: 16 residues. In germline, CDR1 is LNHDA, CDR2 SQIVND (reference sequence). This CDR3 reads CASSDTGGVGRTEAFF. DNA of the CDR3: TGTGCCAGTAGTGATACAGGGGGCGTAGGTCGAACTGAAGCTTTCTTT.

CDR3 amino acids: CASSLAGGSNTGELFF. CDR3 coding DNA: TGTGCCAGCAGCTTAGCGGGCGGGAGTAACACCGGGGAGCTGTTTTTT. The rearrangement links TRBV7-2 to TRBJ2-2, with 7 bases identical to TRBD2. This CDR3 has 16 residues. Trimming took 0 bases from V and 2 from J; bases not matched to a gene: 3. The V gene's germline CDR1 is SGHTA and CDR2 FQGNSA. The variable domain in full, with the rest retrieved from reference TRBV7-2 and TRBJ2-2, is GAGVSQSPSNKVTEKGKDVELRCDPISGHTALYWYRQSLGQGLEFLIYFQGNSAPDKSGLPSDRFSAERTGGSVSTLTIQRTQQEDSAVYLCASSLAGGSNTGELFFGEGSRLTVL.

This clone appeared once. This chain links TRBV27 with TRBJ2-3; 8 nucleotides line up with TRBD2. The germline V gene encodes CDR1 MNHEY and CDR2 SMNVEV (reference sequence). The junction had 11 bases not matched to a gene; V was cut back by 6 bases and J by 6 bases. There are 15 residues in the CDR3. The chain's CDR3 is CASSSSGRRRDTQYF. Written as DNA, the CDR3 is TGTGCCAGCAGCTCAAGCGGGAGACGGAGGGATACGCAGTATTTT.

The chain recombines TRBV5-1 with TRBJ2-1, with 7 nucleotides matching TRBD2. V gave up 3 bases and J gave up 2 bases; unmatched junction bases: 5. The CDR3 contains 15 residues. From germline, CDR1 is SGHRS and CDR2 YFSETQ. DNA of the CDR3: TGCGCCAGCAGCTCAGGACTAGAGGCCTACAATGAGCAGTTCTTC. Encoded protein: CASSSGLEAYNEQFF.

The sample holds a few counts of this clone. This rearrangement joins TRBV5-1 to TRBJ1-6, with D hard to call. CDR1 is SGHRS, CDR2 YFSETQ, per germline. The CDR3 has 15 amino acids. Trimming took off 1 base at V and 5 bases at J, with 10 bases between the two ends. CDR3 DNA: TGCGCCAGCAGCTTGACCGCCCAGGATAATTCACCCCTCCACTTT. Translated: CASSLTAQDNSPLHF.

The rearrangement uses TRBV9 and TRBJ2-3; 14 positions match TRBD2. With 3 bases clipped from V and 4 bases from J, the junction kept 16 bases outside the gene matches. Germline CDR1 and CDR2: SGDLS and YYNGEE. The CDR3 is made up of 20 amino acids. Here the CDR3 DNA reads TGTGCCAGCAGCGCCGTTGGGACTAGCGGGAGTCGTCTGGATGCAGATACGCAGTATTTT. It is translated as CASSAVGTSGSRLDADTQYF.

This clone appeared a single time. The chain carries TRBV10-2 and TRBJ1-1, with TRBD1 identical over 11 bases. Per germline, CDR1 WSHSY and CDR2 SAAADI. V lost 2 bases and J lost 3; bases outside the gene matches: 5. This CDR3 has 16 amino acids. This CDR3 is CASSEPQGQGDTEAFF. DNA for the CDR3: TGCGCCAGCAGTGAGCCTCAGGGACAGGGGGACACTGAAGCTTTCTTT.

The rearrangement links TRBV5-5 to TRBJ1-2, with D unclear. The length of the CDR3 is 14 residues. CDR1 SGHKS and CDR2 YYEKEE come from the germline V gene (reference sequence). V was clipped by 0 bases and J by 2 bases, with 8 bases between them. The CDR3 sequence: CASSLERVNYGYTF. CDR3 nucleotides: TGTGCCAGCAGCTTGGAGAGGGTAAACTATGGCTACACCTTC.

The genes are TRBV19 and TRBJ1-5; 10 bases match TRBD1. The CDR3 totals 15 residues. In germline, CDR1 is LNHDA, CDR2 SQIVND (reference sequence). Germline trimming cut 1 base from V and 4 bases from J; bases unmatched to any gene: 1. CDR3 in amino acids: CASSIGTGGNQPQHF. CDR3 DNA sequence: TGTGCCAGTAGTATAGGGACAGGGGGAAATCAGCCCCAGCATTTT.